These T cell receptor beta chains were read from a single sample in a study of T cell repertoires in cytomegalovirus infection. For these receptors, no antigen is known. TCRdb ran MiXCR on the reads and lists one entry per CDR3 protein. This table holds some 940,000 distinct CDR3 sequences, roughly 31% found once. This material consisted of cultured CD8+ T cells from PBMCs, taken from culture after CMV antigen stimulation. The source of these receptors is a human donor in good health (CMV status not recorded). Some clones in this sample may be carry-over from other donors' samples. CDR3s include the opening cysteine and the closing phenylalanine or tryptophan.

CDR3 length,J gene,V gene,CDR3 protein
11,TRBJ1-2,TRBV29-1,CSAKTRYGYTF
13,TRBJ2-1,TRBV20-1,CSARGVSGGALFF
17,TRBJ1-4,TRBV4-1,CASSQVGRAATNEKLFF
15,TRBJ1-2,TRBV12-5,CASGLSAGGIDGYTF
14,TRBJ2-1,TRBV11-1,CASSARGGGNEQFF
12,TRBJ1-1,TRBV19,CASSVGPGGAFF
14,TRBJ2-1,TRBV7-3,CASSLYLGGDEQFF
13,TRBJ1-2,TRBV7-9,CASSLDPVDGYTF
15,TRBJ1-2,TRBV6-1,CASSPGTNANYGYTF
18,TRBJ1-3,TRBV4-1,CASSQHSVASPSGNTIYF
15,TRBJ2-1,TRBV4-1,CASSQGGGPGNEQFF
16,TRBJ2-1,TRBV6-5,CASSYKDSGGYNEQFF
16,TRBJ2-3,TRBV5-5,CASSLGPGDSTDTQYF
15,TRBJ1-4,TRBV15,CATSPSRGSNEKLFF
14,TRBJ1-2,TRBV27,CASSSARTGEGYTF
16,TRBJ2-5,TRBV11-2,CASSLVGQLVWETQYF
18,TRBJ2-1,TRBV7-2,CASRLTPGGRGSYNEQFF
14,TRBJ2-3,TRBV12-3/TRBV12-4,CASSPTVSTDTQYF
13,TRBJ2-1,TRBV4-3,CASSQDRGFEQFF
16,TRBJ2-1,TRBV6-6,CASSYPFREQHNEQFF
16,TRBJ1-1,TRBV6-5,CASSYGQTGRNTEAFF
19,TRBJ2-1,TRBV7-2,CASSHAPGLLESSYNEQFF
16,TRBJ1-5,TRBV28,CASSTRVPRAGQPQHF
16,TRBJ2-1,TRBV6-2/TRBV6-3,CASSYSKTGSYNEQFF
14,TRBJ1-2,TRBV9,CASSETGADYGYTF
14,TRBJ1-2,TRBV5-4,CASSRDSSNYGYTF
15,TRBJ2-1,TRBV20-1,CSARDMSGGGNEQFF
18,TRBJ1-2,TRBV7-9,CASSPLGTDNPLGDGYTF
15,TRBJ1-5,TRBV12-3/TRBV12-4,CASSPPGLGNQPQHF
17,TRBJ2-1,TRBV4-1,CASSLHAGTGYYNEQFF